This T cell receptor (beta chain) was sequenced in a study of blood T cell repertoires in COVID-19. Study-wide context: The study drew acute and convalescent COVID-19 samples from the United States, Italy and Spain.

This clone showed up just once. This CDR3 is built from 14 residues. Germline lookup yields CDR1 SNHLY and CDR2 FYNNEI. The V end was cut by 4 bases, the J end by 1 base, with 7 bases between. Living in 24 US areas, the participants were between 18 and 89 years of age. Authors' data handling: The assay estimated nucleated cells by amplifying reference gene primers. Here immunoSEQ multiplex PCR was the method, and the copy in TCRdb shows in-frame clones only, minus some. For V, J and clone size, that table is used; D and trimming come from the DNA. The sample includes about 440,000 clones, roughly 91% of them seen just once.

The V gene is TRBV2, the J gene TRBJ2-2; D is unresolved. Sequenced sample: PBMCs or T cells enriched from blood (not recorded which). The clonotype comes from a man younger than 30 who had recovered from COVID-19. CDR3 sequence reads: CASSVQENTGELFF. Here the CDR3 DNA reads TGTGCCAGCAGTGTCCAGGAGAACACCGGGGAGCTGTTTTTT.